This T cell receptor (beta chain) was identified during a study of regulatory T cells in long-lasting Graves disease. The CDR3 is 15 amino acids. Trimming took off 6 bases at V and 1 base at J, with 13 bases between the two ends. Germline V gives CDR1 LGHNT, CDR2 FRNRAP. Described time point: newly diagnosed GD, antithyroid drugs for less than 3 months. Construction of the TCR library relied on RNA isolated from PBMCs. Construction of TCR beta libraries relied on iRepertoire HTBI primers and on Arm-PCR targeting CDR3 regions. TCRdb ran MiXCR on the multiplex PCR reads and lists one entry per CDR3 protein. The data hold 450,000 to 700,000 distinct CDR3 sequences, with less than 15% observed a single time. To note about this clonotype: What it binds is unknown.

Whole-study results and caveats: Thyroid tissue was not sampled; only peripheral blood was. Preferential use of TRBV28, TRBJ1-2 and TRBJ2-5 was seen in persistent disease. Persistent cases of Graves' showed reduced TCR diversity relative to newly diagnosed patients.

These data were likewise used in another study, on T cells in Graves' hyperthyroidism and ophthalmopathy. As reported in that work: Lactation, pregnancy, other autoimmune disease or uncontrolled infection excluded patients.

This TCR came from a man under 40 with Graves disease. This sequence joins TRBV12-5 and TRBJ1-3; D possibly corresponds to TRBD1 (6 bases). This sample comprised peripheral blood mononuclear cells (PBMCs), obtained at new diagnosis, from a patient treated with antithyroid drugs. CDR3 sequence: CASGHRVLSGNTIYF. The DNA for the CDR3 is TGTGCTAGTGGCCACAGGGTTTTGTCTGGAAACACCATATATTTT. Based on the CDR3 plus reference TRBV12-5 and TRBJ1-3, the full variable domain is DARVTQTPRHKVTEMGQEVTMRCQPILGHNTVFWYRQTMMQGLELLAYFRNRAPLDDSGMPKDRFSAEMPDATLATLKIQPSEPRDSAVYFCASGHRVLSGNTIYFGEGSWLTVV.